A single sample is the source of the 14 T cell receptor beta chains below, sequenced in a study of blood T cell repertoires in COVID-19. Produced via immunoSEQ multiplex PCR; TCRdb's table is partial and in-frame only. Of more than 300,000 clones in the sample, 88% were seen once. Sequenced input: PBMCs or T cells enriched from blood (not recorded which). Receptors originate from a woman aged 18 to 35 who had recovered from COVID-19.

The rearrangement links TRBV27 to TRBJ2-7, with 7 bases that match TRBD1. Germline CDR1 is MNHEY and CDR2 is SMNVEV (reference sequence). The V and J ends lost 5 bases and 0 bases, in that order; junction bases with no gene match: 13. This CDR3 comprises 17 residues. CDR3 loop: CASSPPPGQAGSYEQYF. In nucleotides, the CDR3 is TGTGCCAGCAGTCCCCCCCCAGGACAGGCTGGCTCCTACGAGCAGTACTTC.

The gene calls are TRBV29-1 and TRBJ2-7; D is perhaps TRBD1 (6 bases). Trimming took off 4 bases at V and 6 bases at J, with 19 bases between the two ends. There are 14 residues in the CDR3. Germline loops: CDR1 SQVTM, CDR2 ANQGSEA. This CDR3 reads CSVARDTDPSEQYF. CDR3 in DNA: TGCAGCGTTGCCAGGGACACGGACCCCAGCGAGCAGTACTTC.

This clone was detected only once. V is TRBV7-9 and J is TRBJ1-4; 7 nucleotides agree with TRBD1. This CDR3 spans 14 amino acids. Germline V gene lookup returns CDR1 SEHNR and CDR2 FQNEAQ (reference sequence). J gave up 3 bases and V 9 bases, and 7 bases lay outside the gene matches. The CDR3 DNA follows: TGTGCCAGTAGACACAGGGGCTCTAATGAAAAACTGTTTTTT. Translation: CASRHRGSNEKLFF.

The chain joins TRBV7-9 to TRBJ1-2; D is perhaps TRBD1 (5 bases). V lost 1 base to trimming and J lost 4 bases, with 10 bases between them. This CDR3 spans 14 amino acids. Germline assignment: CDR1 SEHNR and CDR2 FQNEAQ (reference sequence). CDR3: CASSLDPGRYGYTF. In DNA form, the CDR3 reads TGTGCCAGCAGCTTAGATCCAGGGCGCTATGGCTACACCTTC.

For the CDR3, the DNA is TGTGCCTGGAGTGGACAGGGAATGGGGCGTGAAAAACTGTTTTTT. Translation: CAWSGQGMGREKLFF. V gene TRBV30 combines with J gene TRBJ1-4; 7 bases are shared with TRBD1. Germline V gene data show CDR1 as GTSNPN and CDR2 as SVGIG (reference sequence). The CDR3 loop spans 15 amino acids. The V gene end was trimmed by 1 base and the J gene end by 7 bases; junction bases not matched to a gene: 9.

A single count supports this clone. The chain joins TRBV10-3 to TRBJ2-7, with 7 nucleotides matching TRBD1. J gave up 0 bases and V 4 bases, and 9 bases lay outside the gene matches. Germline CDR1 and CDR2: ENHRY and SYGVKD. This CDR3 spans 16 amino acids. Here the CDR3 DNA reads TGTGCCATCAGTGGGAAGACAGGGATCTCCTCCTACGAGCAGTACTTC. It specifies CAISGKTGISSYEQYF.

The rearrangement uses TRBV5-5 and TRBJ1-3, with D unclear. CDR1 SGHKS and CDR2 YYEKEE come from the germline V gene (reference sequence). V lost 2 bases, J lost 0 bases, and 6 bases lay in between. The CDR3 length is 14 residues. In nucleotides, the CDR3 is TGTGCCAGCAGCTTTACTGACTCTGGAAACACCATATATTTT. Encoded protein: CASSFTDSGNTIYF.

The rearrangement links TRBV9 to TRBJ2-7, with TRBD1 identical over 10 bases. This CDR3 has 14 amino acids. In germline, CDR1 is SGDLS, CDR2 YYNGEE. The V segment lost 2 bases and the J segment 3 bases; nucleotides outside the gene matches: 2. CDR3 loop: CASSVGQGYYEQYF. The CDR3 coding sequence is TGTGCCAGCAGCGTGGGACAGGGGTACTACGAGCAGTACTTC.

The chain is built from TRBV5-1 and TRBJ2-2, with no clear D. The germline V gene has CDR1 SGHRS and CDR2 YFSETQ. V lost 4 bases, J lost 5 bases, and 9 bases lay in between. The CDR3 loop spans 13 amino acids. CDR3 sequence: CASSLDLTGELFF. Written as DNA, the CDR3 is TGCGCCAGCAGCCTGGACCTAACCGGGGAGCTGTTTTTT.

The rearrangement joins TRBV5-4 to TRBJ2-7; 9 nucleotides agree with TRBD1. The length of the CDR3 is 15 residues. Trimming removed 10 bases from V and 5 bases from J; junction bases left unmatched: 16. Germline CDR1 SGHNT, CDR2 YYREEE (reference sequence). Here the CDR3 DNA reads TGTGCCGGCCGCCCGGGACAGGGTCAGTTCAACGAGCAGTACTTC. It yields the protein CAGRPGQGQFNEQYF.

The chain uses TRBV5-8 and TRBJ1-4; 11 bases match TRBD1. J gave up 1 base and V 4 bases, and 6 bases lay outside the gene matches. The CDR3 is made up of 17 amino acids. The germline V gene has CDR1 SGHTS and CDR2 YDEGEE. CDR3 in amino acids: CASSTRDRGGTNEKLFF. The CDR3, as DNA: TGTGCCAGCAGCACCCGGGACAGGGGGGGAACTAATGAAAAACTGTTTTTT.

The chain joins TRBV10-3 to TRBJ1-1; D remains ambiguous. The CDR3 loop spans 13 amino acids. The V and J ends lost 6 bases and 1 base respectively, with 9 bases between them. CDR1 is ENHRY, CDR2 SYGVKD, per germline. The DNA for the CDR3 is TGTGCCATCAGGGTTGGGAGGAACACTGAAGCTTTCTTT. It translates to CAIRVGRNTEAFF.

The rearrangement joins TRBV7-8 to TRBJ1-6; 10 bases agree with TRBD1. The CDR3 is 12 residues long. Germline V lookup: CDR1 SGHVS, CDR2 FQNEAQ. With V trimmed by 8 bases and J by 9 bases, 1 base remained unmatched. CDR3 amino acids: CASRQGASPLHF. CDR3 bases: TGTGCCAGCCGACAGGGGGCTTCACCCCTCCACTTT.

The chain carries TRBV20-1 and TRBJ2-3, with TRBD1 as a possible D gene (6 bases). In germline, CDR1 is DFQATT, CDR2 SNEGSKA (reference sequence). V was shortened by 3 bases and J by 5 bases, with 12 bases between the two germline ends. The CDR3 runs 13 residues. The CDR3 here is CSASLGAGDTQYF. As DNA, the CDR3 is TGCAGTGCTAGTTTGGGGGCAGGAGATACGCAGTATTTT.